Below are 7 T cell receptor beta chains sequenced from a single sample in a study of cytomegalovirus exposure and HLA in healthy donors. The PCR employed 60 Vbeta primers together with 13 Jbeta primers. TCRdb keeps only in-frame clones here, not all; method: immunoSEQ multiplex PCR. Among 100,000 to 120,000 clones listed, roughly 80% were seen once. The source material was PBMCs. The receptor set was obtained from a young man in good health and CMV-seropositive.

The chain links TRBV6-1 to TRBJ1-2, with 7 bases matching TRBD1. Trimming took 5 bases from V and 0 from J; bases not matched to a gene: 3. CDR1 and CDR2 (germline): MNHNS, SASEGT. The CDR3 totals 14 residues. The CDR3 region has the DNA TGTGCCAGCAGTCTCACAGGGGCTAACTATGGCTACACCTTC. It encodes CASSLTGANYGYTF.

V gene TRBV6-6 combines with J gene TRBJ1-4; D not certain. The V gene lost 5 bases and the J gene lost 0 bases, with 10 bases spanning the gap. The germline gives CDR1 MNHNY, CDR2 SVGAGI (reference sequence). The CDR3 covers 15 residues. The CDR3 sequence is CASSRGDATNEKLFF. The DNA for the CDR3 is TGTGCCAGCAGTCGAGGAGACGCAACTAATGAAAAACTGTTTTTT.

The CDR3 here is CASKTGQRSPGELFF. For the CDR3, the DNA is TGTGCCAGTAAAACAGGACAGAGGTCCCCCGGGGAGCTGTTTTTT. The chain employs TRBV19 and TRBJ2-2; weak D call: TRBD1 (6 bases). Germline values: CDR1 LNHDA, CDR2 SQIVND (reference sequence). Deletions cut 7 bases from V and 6 bases from J, with 18 bases between. There are 15 residues in the CDR3.

The chain couples TRBV19 to TRBJ1-5, with 7 positions matching TRBD1. The junction had 14 bases not matched to a gene; V was cut back by 4 bases and J by 5 bases. This CDR3 comprises 17 residues. Germline CDR1 and CDR2: LNHDA and SQIVND (reference sequence). The CDR3, as DNA: TGTGCCAGTAGTAATTTCGGGACAGTAAGGGACGATCAGCCCCAGCATTTT. Its translation: CASSNFGTVRDDQPQHF. Full variable domain (outside the CDR3, taken from reference TRBV19 and TRBJ1-5): DGGITQSPKYLFRKEGQNVTLSCEQNLNHDAMYWYRQDPGQGLRLIYYSQIVNDFQKGDIAEGYSVSREKKESFPLTVTSAQKNPTAFYLCASSNFGTVRDDQPQHFGDGTRLSIL.

The chain recombines TRBV5-6 with TRBJ2-5, with TRBD2 matching over 9 bases. Trimming at V came to 4 bases and at J to 1 base, leaving 5 bases not matched to a gene. CDR1 and CDR2 (germline): SGHDT, YYEEEE. The CDR3 is made up of 15 amino acids. CDR3 region: CASSPSGVIQETQYF. The CDR3 DNA reads TGTGCCAGCAGCCCTAGCGGGGTAATCCAAGAGACCCAGTACTTC.

This clone turned up a few times. The J gene is TRBJ2-4, the V gene TRBV4-3; D is possibly TRBD2 (5 bases). Germline loops: CDR1 LGHNA, CDR2 YSLEER. The CDR3 runs 17 residues. The V and J ends lost 0 bases and 2 bases respectively, with 14 bases between them. CDR3 bases: TGCGCCAGCAGCCAAGATCTCCTGAGCGGTTCCAAAAACATTCAGTACTTC. Translating it yields CASSQDLLSGSKNIQYF.

The CDR3 sequence is CASSLSGTANTEAFF. DNA for the CDR3: TGTGCCAGCAGTTTATCCGGGACAGCGAACACTGAAGCTTTCTTT. This sequence joins TRBV27 and TRBJ1-1; 7 nucleotides agree with TRBD1. The CDR3 contains 15 residues. Germline assignment: CDR1 MNHEY and CDR2 SMNVEV (reference sequence). The V gene end was trimmed by 0 bases and the J gene end by 1 base; junction bases not matched to a gene: 2.